These 22 T cell receptor beta chains share one sample of origin, sequenced in a study of T cell repertoires in cytomegalovirus infection. TCRdb recomputed calls from the reads with MiXCR, one row per CDR3 protein. This table holds around 530,000 distinct CDR3 sequences, 26% found once. Input material: PBMCs. The source of these receptors is a human donor in good health (CMV status not recorded). Some clones in this sample may be carry-over from other donors' samples.

This clonotype was detected a few times. The CDR3 bases are TGTGCCAGCAGCTTAGGCCTACTTAATGAAAAACTGTTTTTT. As protein: CASSLGLLNEKLFF. This chain uses TRBV11-2 with TRBJ1-4; D gene uncertain. Germline lookup yields CDR1 SGHAT and CDR2 FQNNGV. The CDR3 has 14 amino acids. The germline V and J ends were trimmed by 1 base and 4 bases, with 7 bases remaining between them.

This clonotype was recorded at least ten times. The CDR3 DNA follows: TGTGCCAGCACCAGACGAAGACTAGCGGGAGTGGGTGTAGTGGCCTACAATGAGCAGTTCTTC. Protein product: CASTRRRLAGVGVVAYNEQFF. The V gene is TRBV5-4, the J gene TRBJ2-1; 12 bases agree with TRBD2. This CDR3 contains 21 residues. The germline CDR1 and CDR2 sequences are SGHNT and YYREEE (reference sequence). The junction had 21 bases not matched to a gene; V was cut back by 6 bases and J by 2 bases.

This clonotype was counted at least ten times. The chain has TRBV19 and TRBJ1-2, with no clear D. Germline values: CDR1 LNHDA, CDR2 SQIVND (reference sequence). Trimming removed 1 base at V and 4 bases at J, with 4 bases between. This CDR3 has 12 residues. CDR3 nucleotide sequence: TGTGCCAGTAGTATAGCCAGCTATGGCTACACCTTC. It encodes CASSIASYGYTF.

The chain has TRBV15 and TRBJ2-3, with D tentatively TRBD1 (5 bases). The CDR3 is 16 residues long. V was pared by 3 bases and J by 3 bases, with 16 bases between. The germline gives CDR1 LNHNV, CDR2 YYDKDF (reference sequence). As DNA, the CDR3 is TGTGCCACCAGCAGGCGCACATGGACACCGACAGATACGCAGTATTTT. Its protein is CATSRRTWTPTDTQYF. The whole variable domain, remainder taken from reference TRBV15 and TRBJ2-3, is DAMVIQNPRYQVTQFGKPVTLSCSQTLNHNVMYWYQQKSSQAPKLLFHYYDKDFNNEADTPDNFQSRRPNTSFCFLDIRSPGLGDTAMYLCATSRRTWTPTDTQYFGPGTRLTVL.

The CDR3 DNA sequence: TGTGCCAGCAGTTACAAGGGGGAAGCTTTCTTT. This translates into CASSYKGEAFF. The chain combines TRBV6-6 with TRBJ1-1, with D tentatively TRBD1 (5 bases). Germline CDR1 is MNHNY and CDR2 is SVGAGI (reference sequence). The CDR3 has 11 residues. The V gene lost 2 bases and the J gene lost 8 bases, with 6 bases spanning the gap.

The gene calls are TRBV11-2 and TRBJ1-1; a possible D gene is TRBD1 (6 bases). The germline gives CDR1 SGHAT, CDR2 FQNNGV. This CDR3 is built from 15 residues. V shed 2 bases and J shed 2 bases, with 12 bases lying between them. This CDR3 is CASSLNPGENTEAFF. In nucleotides, the CDR3 is TGTGCCAGCAGCTTAAATCCAGGGGAAAACACTGAAGCTTTCTTT.

In this sample, this clonotype turned up a few times. This chain uses TRBV6-4 with TRBJ1-3; D ambiguous. The CDR3 has 16 amino acids. The germline CDR1 and CDR2 sequences are MRHNA and SNTAGT. Trimming removed 4 bases at V and 0 bases at J, with 13 bases between. The CDR3 protein is CASSGRLIPSGNTIYF. Here the CDR3 DNA reads TGTGCCAGCAGTGGCCGCTTAATTCCCTCTGGAAACACCATATATTTT.

This clonotype has only a few counts. V usage is TRBV27 and J usage is TRBJ2-2; D call uncertain. CDR3 length: 13 amino acids. V was cut by 7 bases and J by 7 bases, with 13 bases left in between. CDR1 and CDR2 (germline): MNHEY, SMNVEV (reference sequence). The DNA for the CDR3 is TGTGCCAGCATAAAGCCGGATGTCGGGGAGCTGTTTTTT. Protein: CASIKPDVGELFF.

At least ten counts were recorded for this clonotype. This chain uses TRBV6-1 with TRBJ1-2; 12 positions agree with TRBD1. This CDR3 is 16 amino acids long. Germline assignment: CDR1 MNHNS and CDR2 SASEGT. The V segment lost 5 bases and the J segment 3 bases; nucleotides outside the gene matches: 7. The DNA for the CDR3 is TGTGCCAGCAGTCTCCAGGGACAGGGGGCTTACTATGGCTACACCTTC. This codes for CASSLQGQGAYYGYTF.

This rearrangement joins TRBV29-1 to TRBJ2-5; a possible D gene is TRBD2 (6 bases). The V gene lost 6 bases and the J gene lost 7 bases, with 15 bases spanning the gap. Looked up from germline, CDR1 is SQVTM and CDR2 is ANQGSEA. The CDR3 runs 12 residues. CDR3 sequence: CSVDWGDATQYF. The CDR3 nucleotides are TGCAGCGTGGACTGGGGGGATGCGACCCAGTACTTC.

The chain links TRBV29-1 to TRBJ2-1; no reliable D call. V was shortened by 2 bases and J by 2 bases, with 7 bases between the two germline ends. The CDR3 contains 13 residues. Germline CDR1 SQVTM, CDR2 ANQGSEA. CDR3 in amino acids: CSVEKGTYNEQFF. In nucleotides, the CDR3 is TGCAGCGTTGAAAAAGGGACCTACAATGAGCAGTTCTTC.

The chain couples TRBV7-2 to TRBJ1-1; D gene unclear. The V gene lost 3 bases and the J gene lost 8 bases, with 13 bases spanning the gap. CDR3 length equals 13 residues. The V gene's germline CDR1 is SGHTA and CDR2 FQGNSA. The CDR3 reads CASSFVRGREAFF. CDR3 coding DNA: TGTGCCAGCAGCTTTGTTCGGGGTAGGGAAGCTTTCTTT.

This clonotype was recorded many times. The rearrangement links TRBV7-2 to TRBJ1-5; no firm D call. The CDR3 is 15 residues long. CDR1 SGHTA and CDR2 FQGNSA come from the germline V gene. Trimming cost V 5 bases and J 0 bases, with 11 bases left between them. The CDR3 DNA follows: TGTGCCAGCAGCCGGGATCCGGGTAGCAATCAGCCCCAGCATTTT. The encoded protein is CASSRDPGSNQPQHF.

In its sample, this clonotype was seen a few times. The rearrangement uses TRBV4-1 and TRBJ2-1, with a tentative D call TRBD2 (5 bases). Germline values: CDR1 MGHRA, CDR2 YSYEKL. CDR3 size: 15 residues. The V end lost 3 bases, the J end lost 4 bases, and 13 bases lay between the germline ends. The CDR3 bases are TGCGCCAGCAGCCACAAAGCAGGCGGGTACAATGAGCAGTTCTTC. Protein product: CASSHKAGGYNEQFF.

Concerning this clonotype itself: Since the CDR3 does not end with the conserved phenylalanine or tryptophan, this likely comes from a read error. The genes are TRBV7-2 and TRBJ2-3; D might be TRBD2 (5 bases). V was pared by 0 bases and J by 4 bases, with 17 bases between. Germline CDR1 reads SGHTA; CDR2 reads FQGNSA. The CDR3 loop spans 17 amino acids. CDR3 in amino acids: CASSLAPRGLGADTQYL. The CDR3 DNA follows: TGTGCCAGCAGCTTAGCTCCACGAGGACTGGGCGCAGATACGCAGTATCTT.

This clonotype was counted a few times. The CDR3 protein is CATSDSPPGGGEAFF. CDR3 nucleotides: TGTGCCACCAGTGATTCCCCTCCCGGGGGGGGAGAAGCTTTCTTT. V is TRBV24-1 and J is TRBJ1-1; weak D call: TRBD1 (5 bases). Germline V CDR1 and CDR2: KGHDR, SFDVKD. This CDR3 contains 15 residues. V gave up 2 bases and J gave up 8 bases, with 17 bases separating them.

This chain links TRBV7-4 with TRBJ1-2, with a weak D call TRBD1 (5 bases). Looked up from germline, CDR1 is SGHVT and CDR2 is SQSDAQ. V was pared by 5 bases and J by 8 bases, with 21 bases between. The CDR3 runs to 15 residues. In DNA, the CDR3 is TGTGCCAGCAGCCTCCCGATCGGGACCCTAGCCGGCTACACCTTC. This gives the protein CASSLPIGTLAGYTF.

This clonotype was seen just once. The chain employs TRBV2 and TRBJ2-5; D is possibly TRBD1 (6 bases). The CDR3 covers 15 residues. Trimming removed 6 bases from V and 1 base from J, with 15 bases in between. CDR1 is SNHLY, CDR2 FYNNEI, per germline. DNA for the CDR3: TGTGCCAGCAGCGACGGCTGGACAGCCCAAGAGACCCAGTACTTC. This encodes CASSDGWTAQETQYF.

This chain connects TRBV2 to TRBJ2-1; 10 nucleotides line up with TRBD1. Germline V gives CDR1 SNHLY, CDR2 FYNNEI. CDR3 length: 15 residues. J lost 10 bases, V lost 6 bases, and 12 bases had no gene match. CDR3 amino acids: CASSEQDRGRREQFF. The CDR3 region has the DNA TGTGCCAGCAGCGAACAAGACAGGGGGCGCAGGGAGCAGTTCTTC.

This clonotype has just a few counts. The chain carries TRBV6-5 and TRBJ2-3; D possibly corresponds to TRBD1 (5 bases). The CDR3 length is 14 residues. Germline CDR1 is MNHEY and CDR2 is SVGAGI. With 6 bases removed from V and 0 bases from J, the gap between germline ends came to 10 bases. The CDR3 DNA sequence: TGTGCCAGCAGAAGGGGAATTAGCACAGATACGCAGTATTTT. This codes for CASRRGISTDTQYF.

J is TRBJ2-7 and V is TRBV7-8, with 8 bases that match TRBD2. The V gene end was trimmed by 5 bases and the J gene end by 3 bases; junction bases not matched to a gene: 12. The CDR3 is 16 residues long. Germline-derived CDR1 and CDR2 are SGHVS and FQNEAQ. The CDR3 spells CASSPRTSISYYEQYF. CDR3 DNA: TGTGCCAGCAGCCCACGGACTAGCATCTCCTACTACGAGCAGTACTTC.

This chain's CDR3 is CSVEDRRYTDTQYF. CDR3 in DNA: TGCAGCGTTGAGGACCGACGATACACAGATACGCAGTATTTT. V is TRBV29-1 and J is TRBJ2-3; D gene unclear. Germline CDR1 reads SQVTM; CDR2 reads ANQGSEA. Trimming stripped 3 bases from V and 2 bases from J, with 12 bases between. CDR3 length equals 14 residues.